This TCR beta chain was observed in a study of tumor-infiltrating lymphocytes in primary liver carcinoma. Unsorted whole blood supplied the blood RNA, and germline DNA was isolated too. The study enrolled treatment-naive patients with chronic HBV infection. Before the surgical procedure, about 4 milliliters of peripheral blood were collected. Remarks on this clonotype: The target antigen is unknown. The junction differs from germline at one of its ends, possibly a read error.

The template, around 540 ng total RNA, yielded TCR beta cDNA made with a constant-region primer. It was through three nested multiplex PCR rounds of slightly modified ARM-PCR that TCR beta libraries arose. In the first two PCR rounds, TRBV1-TRBV30 forward primers were paired with a C-beta reverse primer, and each round lasted roughly 9 cycles. In TCRdb, the multiplex PCR reads were re-called with MiXCR into one record per CDR3 protein. The data contain 250,000 to 400,000 distinct CDR3 sequences, approximately 60% of them singletons. Germline CDR1 GTSNPN, CDR2 SVGIG (reference sequence). The CDR3 contains 14 residues. Study observations and caveats: Unsorted bulk sampling ruled out any CD4+ versus CD8+ repertoire comparison.

Sequencing was done on a sample of peripheral blood. The receptor was isolated from a middle-aged man with primary liver carcinoma and hepatitis B virus infection. The chain couples TRBV30 to TRBJ2-5, with 8 bases matching TRBD1. CDR3 in DNA: TGTGCCAGGAGTGGGGACAGGAGATCAGAGACCCAGTACTTC. Its translation is CARSGDRRSETQYF. The full variable domain, completed using reference TRBV30 and TRBJ2-5, is SQTIHQWPATLVQPVGSPLSLECTVEGTSNPNLYWYRQAAGRGLQLLFYSVGIGQISSEVPQNLSASRPQDRQFILSSKKLLLSDSGFYLCARSGDRRSETQYFGPGTRLLVL.